Shown below are 13 T cell receptor beta chains from a single sample sequenced in a study of CD8+ T cells in alopecia areata. After isolation, RNA underwent reverse transcription to generate cDNA as the sequencing template. The data were produced by immunoSEQ multiplex PCR, yet TCRdb's version contains in-frame clones alone and is incomplete. The sample gives under 250,000 clones, roughly 57% of which show up once; 0.45% is in the top ten. Sequenced material: CD4+ T cells sorted from blood, taken at week 0. These receptors all stem from a human donor with alopecia areata.

The chain recombines TRBV27 with TRBJ1-2; perhaps TRBD1 as D (6 bases). There are 13 residues in the CDR3. V dropped 6 bases and J dropped 8 bases, with 16 bases sitting between them. Germline assignment: CDR1 MNHEY and CDR2 SMNVEV (reference sequence). The CDR3 loop is CASRPFTGFGYTF. The CDR3 DNA follows: TGTGCCAGCAGACCATTCACAGGGTTCGGCTACACCTTC.

This clone has a handful of counts. The chain carries TRBV6-1 and TRBJ2-2; tentatively, D is TRBD2 (5 bases). With 6 bases removed from V and 0 bases from J, the gap between germline ends came to 8 bases. Per germline, CDR1 MNHNS and CDR2 SASEGT. The CDR3 runs 14 residues. The CDR3 bases are TGTGCCAGCAGGAGCGGAGCGAACACCGGGGAGCTGTTTTTT. Amino acids: CASRSGANTGELFF.

As regards this clone: No conserved phenylalanine or tryptophan ends this CDR3, so it is likely a read error. The DNA is omitted, as the CDR3 cannot be located on it reliably, and the CDR3 follows TCRdb's listing. The chain recombines TRBV6-6 with TRBJ2-7; TRBD2 is the table's D call, not checked against the DNA. The CDR3 comprises 10 residues, both ends counted. CDR1 is MNHNY, CDR2 SVGAGI, per germline (reference sequence). CDR3 residues: CASSYSLLFS.

This clone was seen a handful of times. The V gene is TRBV29-1, the J gene TRBJ1-1; D remains unclear. CDR3 length equals 13 residues. V lost 2 bases to trimming and J lost 4 bases, with 11 bases between them. Germline CDR1 is SQVTM and CDR2 is ANQGSEA. CDR3 amino acids: CSVESSWGTEAFF. The CDR3 DNA reads TGCAGCGTTGAAAGTAGTTGGGGCACTGAAGCTTTCTTT.

This chain connects TRBV20-1 to TRBJ2-7; D gene unclear. CDR3 length: 11 amino acids. The germline CDR1 and CDR2 sequences are DFQATT and SNEGSKA (reference sequence). Trimming took off 5 bases at V and 3 bases at J, with 8 bases between the two ends. The CDR3 coding sequence is TGCAGTGCTTCCCGGAACTACGAGCAGTACTTC. It codes for CSASRNYEQYF.

This rearrangement joins TRBV29-1 to TRBJ1-2; 7 bases match TRBD1. Losses at the gene ends were 7 bases for V and 3 bases for J; bases not matched to a gene: 8. The CDR3 consists of 13 residues. Germline loops: CDR1 SQVTM, CDR2 ANQGSEA. The CDR3 reads CSGSLGQYYGYTF. The CDR3 nucleotides read TGCAGCGGGTCCCTGGGACAGTACTATGGCTACACCTTC. The full variable domain, its missing parts supplied by reference TRBV29-1 and TRBJ1-2, is SAVISQKPSRDICQRGTSLTIQCQVDSQVTMMFWYRQQPGQSLTLIATANQGSEATYESGFVIDKFPISRPNLTFSTLTVSNMSPEDSSIYLCSGSLGQYYGYTFGSGTRLTVV.

The gene calls are TRBV7-3 and TRBJ2-3, with D perhaps assigned TRBD1 or TRBD2 (5 bases each). The germline V and J ends were trimmed by 2 bases and 6 bases, with 9 bases remaining between them. The CDR3 spans 13 residues. Germline CDR1 SGHTA, CDR2 FQGTGA. In nucleotides, the CDR3 is TGTGCCAGCAGCTTAGGGACCGCGGATACGCAGTATTTT. This sequence encodes CASSLGTADTQYF.

The genes are TRBV6-1 and TRBJ2-7; a possible D gene is TRBD1 (5 bases). CDR3 length: 15 amino acids. V was cut by 2 bases and J by 3 bases, with 14 bases left in between. CDR1 and CDR2 (germline): MNHNS, SASEGT. The CDR3 nucleotides read TGTGCCAGCAGTGAACGCAGAAGGGGAATCTACGAGCAGTACTTC. Translating gives CASSERRRGIYEQYF.

This clone was counted a few times. This chain links TRBV29-1 with TRBJ1-1; maybe TRBD1 (5 bases). Germline CDR1 and CDR2: SQVTM and ANQGSEA. The CDR3 length is 14 residues. V was clipped by 1 base and J by 5 bases, with 14 bases between them. The CDR3 region has the DNA TGCAGCGTTGAAGCCTCCCAGGGAGGGACTGAAGCTTTCTTT. Protein product: CSVEASQGGTEAFF.

V usage is TRBV29-1 and J usage is TRBJ2-3, with TRBD2 identical over 10 bases. The CDR3 covers 16 residues. Losses at the gene ends were 4 bases for V and 2 bases for J; bases not matched to a gene: 9. From germline, CDR1 is SQVTM and CDR2 ANQGSEA. As DNA, the CDR3 is TGCAGCGTTGGAGCGGGGGGGTCGACAGACACAGATACGCAGTATTTT. It codes for CSVGAGGSTDTDTQYF.

The V gene is TRBV18, the J gene TRBJ1-4; D is unclear. Germline CDR1 is KGHSH and CDR2 is LQKENI. Between the trimmed V and J ends, which lost 0 bases and 8 bases, there was a span of 10 bases. This CDR3 is 14 amino acids long. The CDR3 DNA sequence: TGTGCCAGCTCACCACCGGGAATTGGGGAAAAACTGTTTTTT. Translating it yields CASSPPGIGEKLFF.

The V and J genes are TRBV2 and TRBJ1-2; perhaps TRBD1 as D (5 bases). With 1 base removed from V and 2 bases from J, the gap between germline ends came to 5 bases. The germline V gene has CDR1 SNHLY and CDR2 FYNNEI. There are 13 residues in the CDR3. CDR3 sequence: CASSEGQNYGYTF. CDR3 in DNA: TGTGCCAGCAGTGAAGGACAGAACTATGGCTACACCTTC.

This chain uses TRBV19 with TRBJ2-3, with 7 positions matching TRBD1. The germline V gene has CDR1 LNHDA and CDR2 SQIVND (reference sequence). The CDR3 covers 16 residues. J was trimmed by 2 bases and V by 7 bases; bases with no gene match: 12. CDR3 coding DNA: TGTGCCAGTAAGGGGGCCAGGTTCACACACACAGATACGCAGTATTTT. The encoded protein is CASKGARFTHTDTQYF.